This T cell receptor beta chain was found in a study of blood T cell repertoires in COVID-19. Only in-frame clones appear in the TCRdb table, and some are missing; sequencing was by immunoSEQ multiplex PCR. The sample records some 80,000 clones, more than 65% being singletons. The material sequenced was peripheral blood. This receptor was taken from a woman aged 80 or older with active or convalescent COVID-19.

CDR3 sequence: CASSPLGLAGGPDEQYF. Written as DNA, the CDR3 is TGTGCCAGCTCACCACTGGGGCTAGCGGGGGGGCCGGACGAGCAGTACTTC. The chain joins TRBV18 to TRBJ2-7; 12 bases agree with TRBD2. V trimming: 1 base; J trimming: 5 bases; junction bases outside the gene matches: 9. CDR1 and CDR2 from the germline V gene are KGHSH and LQKENI. The CDR3 has 17 residues.